Listed below are T cell receptor beta chains from one sample, sequenced in a study of blood T cell repertoires in COVID-19. TCRdb's table, derived via immunoSEQ multiplex PCR, lists solely in-frame clones and lacks some. Of over 200,000 clones in the sample, approximately 86% were seen once. Sequencing input: PBMCs or T cells enriched from blood (not recorded which). The source of these receptors is a woman in her twenties or thirties who had been exposed to COVID-19. Each CDR3 is given with its conserved first and last residue. The D gene is left open where the match is weak. Clone size appears in some rows only: once, few, many, or a class for an expanded clone.

CDR3 protein: CASSDRGYYGYTF
CDR3 DNA: TGTGCCAGCAGTGACAGGGGCTACTATGGCTACACCTTC
V gene: TRBV6-1
clone size: -
D gene: -
J gene: TRBJ1-2

CDR3 protein: CASSLSGRTGGFYGYTF
CDR3 DNA: TGTGCCAGCAGTTTATCGGGGCGGACAGGGGGGTTCTATGGCTACACCTTC
V gene: TRBV27
clone size: -
D gene: TRBD1
J gene: TRBJ1-2

CDR3 protein: CASGRVNYGYTF
CDR3 DNA: TGTGCCAGTGGCAGGGTAAACTATGGCTACACCTTC
V gene: TRBV19
clone size: -
D gene: -
J gene: TRBJ1-2

CDR3 protein: CASSATGGGGTGELFF
CDR3 DNA: TGTGCCAGCAGCGCGACAGGGGGCGGCGGAACCGGGGAGCTGTTTTTT
V gene: TRBV9
clone size: -
D gene: TRBD1
J gene: TRBJ2-2

CDR3 protein: CASGGTGISSGNTIYF
CDR3 DNA: TGTGCCAGCGGGGGGACAGGGATTAGCTCTGGAAACACCATATATTTT
V gene: TRBV9
clone size: -
D gene: TRBD1
J gene: TRBJ1-3

CDR3 protein: CASSLVRGNYGYTF
CDR3 DNA: TGTGCCAGCAGCTTAGTGCGGGGTAACTATGGCTACACCTTC
V gene: TRBV13
clone size: few
D gene: -
J gene: TRBJ1-2

CDR3 protein: CASSLGLATNHEQYF
CDR3 DNA: TGTGCCAGCAGCCTAGGACTAGCGACTAACCACGAGCAGTACTTC
V gene: TRBV3-1/TRBV3-2
clone size: -
D gene: TRBD2
J gene: TRBJ2-7

CDR3 protein: CASSQEGAGNSPLHF
CDR3 DNA: TGCGCCAGCAGCCAAGAGGGGGCAGGAAATTCACCCCTCCACTTT
V gene: TRBV4-1
clone size: once
D gene: -
J gene: TRBJ1-6

CDR3 protein: CSASRENSPLHF
CDR3 DNA: TGCAGTGCTAGTCGGGAGAATTCACCCCTCCACTTT
V gene: TRBV20-1
clone size: -
D gene: -
J gene: TRBJ1-6

CDR3 protein: CASSLGWDWPYEQYF
CDR3 DNA: TGCGCCAGCAGCTTGGGTTGGGACTGGCCCTACGAGCAGTACTTC
V gene: TRBV5-1
clone size: -
D gene: -
J gene: TRBJ2-7

CDR3 protein: CASSIAGGPGEQYF
CDR3 DNA: TGTGCCAGTAGTATAGCGGGGGGGCCAGGCGAGCAGTACTTC
V gene: TRBV19
clone size: -
D gene: TRBD2
J gene: TRBJ2-7

CDR3 protein: CASSTGWNTEAFF
CDR3 DNA: TGTGCCAGCAGCACAGGGTGGAACACTGAAGCTTTCTTT
V gene: TRBV7-8
clone size: -
D gene: -
J gene: TRBJ1-1